This entry lists 20 T cell receptor beta chains sequenced from one sample in a study of blood T cell repertoires in COVID-19. Profiled with immunoSEQ multiplex PCR; TCRdb holds only in-frame clones, not every one. In the table there are approximately 85,000 clones, roughly four fifths of which are singletons. Sequenced input: peripheral blood. These receptors all stem from a human donor in a cohort sampled during active COVID-19.

V gene TRBV27 combines with J gene TRBJ1-1; D not certain. CDR3 length equals 13 residues. V was pared by 5 bases and J by 1 base, with 8 bases between. Germline values: CDR1 MNHEY, CDR2 SMNVEV (reference sequence). CDR3 sequence reads: CASSLITNTEAFF. CDR3 nucleotides: TGTGCCAGCAGTCTAATAACGAACACTGAAGCTTTCTTT.

V usage is TRBV28 and J usage is TRBJ1-2; D call uncertain. With 2 bases removed from V and 1 base from J, the gap between germline ends came to 5 bases. Germline loops: CDR1 MDHEN, CDR2 SYDVKM. This CDR3 spans 13 amino acids. CDR3 residues: CASSLAINYGYTF. Here the CDR3 DNA reads TGTGCCAGCAGTTTAGCGATTAACTATGGCTACACCTTC.

CDR3 amino acids: CASSLVDRPPYEQYF. CDR3 coding DNA: TGTGCCAGCAGCCTGGTCGACAGGCCCCCCTACGAGCAGTACTTC. The chain has TRBV14 and TRBJ2-7, with D possibly TRBD1 on 6 matching bases. The germline CDR1 and CDR2 sequences are SGHDN and FVKESK. The CDR3 totals 15 residues. Trimming took 4 bases from V and 2 from J, leaving 15 bases between them.

This chain connects TRBV7-2 to TRBJ2-1; 8 positions agree with TRBD1. V shed 5 bases and J 5 bases; nucleotides not matched to a gene: 20. CDR3 length equals 19 residues. Germline V gives CDR1 SGHTA, CDR2 FQGNSA. CDR3 sequence reads: CASSLTLRTGRGRNNEQFF. DNA of the CDR3: TGTGCCAGCAGCCTGACTCTACGGACAGGGAGAGGTAGGAACAATGAGCAGTTCTTC.

The rearrangement links TRBV28 to TRBJ2-5; no definite D call. V was pared by 4 bases and J by 3 bases, with 6 bases between. The length of the CDR3 is 12 residues. CDR1 is MDHEN, CDR2 SYDVKM, per germline. CDR3 in DNA: TGTGCCAGCAGTTACCGAGAAGAGACCCAGTACTTC. Its translation: CASSYREETQYF.

The chain combines TRBV6-6 with TRBJ1-3, with 9 bases aligning to TRBD1. The ends lost 5 bases at V and 2 bases at J; junction bases unmatched: 4. The CDR3 contains 15 residues. The V gene's germline CDR1 is MNHNY and CDR2 SVGAGI (reference sequence). The CDR3 coding sequence is TGTGCCAGCAGTCCTGGGGACAGGGCTGGAAACACCATATATTTT. Its protein product is CASSPGDRAGNTIYF.

J is TRBJ2-5 and V is TRBV30; 11 bases agree with TRBD1. The V gene's germline CDR1 is GTSNPN and CDR2 SVGIG (reference sequence). This CDR3 spans 13 amino acids. Trimming took 5 bases from V and 5 from J; bases not matched to a gene: 4. CDR3 in DNA: TGTGCCTGGGGACAGGGGGCGCGGGAGACCCAGTACTTC. It specifies CAWGQGARETQYF.

The V call is TRBV6-1, the J call TRBJ1-5; no definite D call. The CDR3 sequence is 13 residues long. Per the germline V gene, CDR1 is MNHNS and CDR2 is SASEGT. V was pared by 2 bases and J by 5 bases, with 7 bases between. The chain's CDR3 is CASSENRDQPQHF. The CDR3 region has the DNA TGTGCCAGCAGTGAAAACCGAGATCAGCCCCAGCATTTT.

The rearrangement joins TRBV18 to TRBJ1-4; 8 bases line up with TRBD1. The CDR3 has 14 residues. V was pared by 3 bases and J by 8 bases, with 5 bases of the junction left unmatched. In germline, CDR1 is KGHSH, CDR2 LQKENI. CDR3 loop: CASSPGTGLEKLFF. The CDR3 DNA reads as TGTGCCAGCTCACCCGGGACAGGTCTGGAAAAACTGTTTTTT.

The CDR3 loop reads CAISESGEAGTQYF. CDR3 nucleotides: TGTGCCATCAGTGAGTCGGGGGAGGCGGGTACGCAGTATTTT. The rearrangement joins TRBV10-3 to TRBJ2-3, with D possibly TRBD2 on 6 matching bases. Germline V gives CDR1 ENHRY, CDR2 SYGVKD. V dropped 0 bases and J dropped 8 bases, with 12 bases sitting between them. The CDR3 covers 14 residues.

This clone appeared a single time. V gene TRBV5-5 combines with J gene TRBJ2-7, with 12 bases lining up with TRBD2. Germline V CDR1 and CDR2: SGHKS, YYEKEE (reference sequence). The junction had 8 bases not matched to a gene; V was cut back by 0 bases and J by 13 bases. The CDR3 length is 14 residues. In DNA form, the CDR3 reads TGTGCCAGCAGCTTGGCCCCGGCTAGCGGGGGGGGCTACTTC. Translated, it gives CASSLAPASGGGYF.

In its sample, this clone was seen once. This chain connects TRBV6-6 to TRBJ2-7, with 7 positions matching TRBD2. From germline, CDR1 is MNHNY and CDR2 SVGAGI (reference sequence). Unmatched junction bases numbered 11, after V lost 5 bases and J lost 1 base. This CDR3 contains 16 residues. The CDR3 nucleotides read TGTGCCAGCAGTCCCCGGTCCCGGGGGGTATCCTACGAGCAGTACTTC. It is translated as CASSPRSRGVSYEQYF.

J is TRBJ2-3 and V is TRBV19; D perhaps matches TRBD2 (5 bases). The CDR3 is 14 amino acids. Germline CDR1 LNHDA, CDR2 SQIVND (reference sequence). V lost 6 bases and J 6 bases, leaving 16 bases between the germline ends. CDR3 nucleotide sequence: TGTGCCAGTAGGTCGGGGAGTTTCACGGATACGCAGTATTTT. Translated, it gives CASRSGSFTDTQYF.

A single count supports this clone. The CDR3 nucleotides are TGTGCCAGCAGCTTAGGCGTCTGGGGGCTAACTACGCAGTATTTT. Its translation: CASSLGVWGLTTQYF. The chain recombines TRBV11-2 with TRBJ2-3, with D possibly matching TRBD1 (6 bases). The CDR3 totals 15 residues. Germline CDR1 reads SGHAT; CDR2 reads FQNNGV. V lost 1 base, J lost 8 bases, and 16 bases lay in between.

The rearrangement joins TRBV6-2 or TRBV6-3 to TRBJ2-5, with D perhaps TRBD2 (6 bases). The CDR3 consists of 13 residues. CDR1 is MNHEY and CDR2 is SVGEGT in the germline V gene. The V gene lost 4 bases and the J gene lost 5 bases, with 11 bases spanning the gap. This chain's CDR3 is CASSLAGWETQYF. The CDR3 DNA reads TGTGCCAGCAGTTTGGCGGGGTGGGAGACCCAGTACTTC.

The V gene is TRBV19, the J gene TRBJ1-4; D gene ambiguous. Trimming removed 5 bases at V and 14 bases at J, with 9 bases between. The germline gives CDR1 LNHDA, CDR2 SQIVND (reference sequence). The CDR3 is 10 residues long. CDR3 in DNA: TGTGCCAGTAGTCTCCCCCCTCTGTTTTTT. Translating it yields CASSLPPLFF. The variable domain in full, with the rest retrieved from reference TRBV19 and TRBJ1-4, is DGGITQSPKYLFRKEGQNVTLSCEQNLNHDAMYWYRQDPGQGLRLIYYSQIVNDFQKGDIAEGYSVSREKKESFPLTVTSAQKNPTAFYLCASSLPPLFFGSGTQLSVL.

The rearrangement joins TRBV6-2 or TRBV6-3 to TRBJ2-1, with 10 bases aligning to TRBD2. J lost 4 bases, V lost 2 bases, and 8 bases had no gene match. The CDR3 length is 17 residues. Germline CDR1 reads MNHEY; CDR2 reads SVGEGT. CDR3 residues: CASSYPYSGGPYNEQFF. The CDR3 DNA sequence: TGTGCCAGCAGTTACCCCTATAGCGGGGGGCCTTACAATGAGCAGTTCTTC.

This clone has just one count. The chain joins TRBV18 to TRBJ1-2; TRBD1 matches at 12 bases. CDR1 is KGHSH, CDR2 LQKENI, per germline. Germline trimming cut 5 bases from V and 8 bases from J; bases unmatched to any gene: 9. The CDR3 loop spans 15 amino acids. In DNA, the CDR3 is TGTGCCAGCTCAACTCCGGGACAGGGGGCGCAGGGCTACACCTTC. Its translation: CASSTPGQGAQGYTF.

The V call is TRBV4-3, the J call TRBJ2-6, with 7 bases lining up with TRBD2. V shed 8 bases, J shed 0 bases, and the junction held 7 bases outside the gene matches. Germline V gene sequence: CDR1 LGHNA, CDR2 YSLEER. The CDR3 length is 16 residues. The CDR3 loop reads CASGLAEFSGANVLTF. In DNA, the CDR3 is TGCGCCAGCGGGCTAGCGGAATTCTCTGGGGCCAACGTCCTGACTTTC.

The V gene is TRBV7-2, the J gene TRBJ2-7, with 10 bases lining up with TRBD2. This CDR3 is built from 14 residues. Germline CDR1 and CDR2: SGHTA and FQGNSA. The V segment lost 6 bases and the J segment 2 bases; nucleotides outside the gene matches: 4. The CDR3 DNA sequence: TGTGCCAGCAGTACTAGCGGGGATGCCTACGAGCAGTACTTC. It yields the protein CASSTSGDAYEQYF.